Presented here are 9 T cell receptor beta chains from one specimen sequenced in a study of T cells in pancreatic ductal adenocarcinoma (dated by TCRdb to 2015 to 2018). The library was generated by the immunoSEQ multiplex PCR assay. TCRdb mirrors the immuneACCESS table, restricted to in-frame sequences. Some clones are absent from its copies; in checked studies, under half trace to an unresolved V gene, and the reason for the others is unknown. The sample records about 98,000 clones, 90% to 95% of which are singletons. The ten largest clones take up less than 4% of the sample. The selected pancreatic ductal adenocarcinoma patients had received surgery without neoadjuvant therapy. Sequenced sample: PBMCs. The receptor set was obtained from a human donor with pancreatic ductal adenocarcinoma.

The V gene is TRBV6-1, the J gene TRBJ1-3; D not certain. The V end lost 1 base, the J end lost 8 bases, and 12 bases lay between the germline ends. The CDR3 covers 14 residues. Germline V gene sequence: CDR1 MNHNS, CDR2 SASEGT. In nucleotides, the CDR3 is TGTGCCAGCAGTGAAGAGATCGACACGGACACCATATATTTT. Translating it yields CASSEEIDTDTIYF.

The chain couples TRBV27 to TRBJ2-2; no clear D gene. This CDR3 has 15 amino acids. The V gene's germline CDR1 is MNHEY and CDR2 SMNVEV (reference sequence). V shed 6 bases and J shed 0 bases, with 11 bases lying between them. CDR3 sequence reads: CASRVARTNTGELFF. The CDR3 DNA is TGTGCCAGCAGGGTAGCCAGAACGAACACCGGGGAGCTGTTTTTT.

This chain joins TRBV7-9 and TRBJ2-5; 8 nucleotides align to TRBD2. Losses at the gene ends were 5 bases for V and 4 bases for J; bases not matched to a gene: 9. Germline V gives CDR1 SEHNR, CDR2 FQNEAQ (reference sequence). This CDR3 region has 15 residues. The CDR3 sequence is CASSTWGAGVETQYF. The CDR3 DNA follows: TGTGCCAGCAGCACCTGGGGAGCGGGAGTAGAGACCCAGTACTTC.

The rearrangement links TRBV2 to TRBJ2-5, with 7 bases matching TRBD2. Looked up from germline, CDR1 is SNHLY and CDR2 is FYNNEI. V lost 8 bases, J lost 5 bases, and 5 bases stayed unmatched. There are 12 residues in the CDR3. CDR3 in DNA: TGTGCCAGCGGCATGGGGGGGGAGACCCAGTACTTC. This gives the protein CASGMGGETQYF. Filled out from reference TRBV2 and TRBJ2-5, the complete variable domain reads EPEVTQTPSHQVTQMGQEVILRCVPISNHLYFYWYRQILGQKVEFLVSFYNNEISEKSEIFDDQFSVERPDGSNFTLKIRSTKLEDSAMYFCASGMGGETQYFGPGTRLLVL.

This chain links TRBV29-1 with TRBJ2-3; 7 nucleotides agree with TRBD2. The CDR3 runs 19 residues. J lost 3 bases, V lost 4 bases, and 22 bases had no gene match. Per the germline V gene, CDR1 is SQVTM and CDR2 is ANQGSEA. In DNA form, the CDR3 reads TGCAGCGTTGCAACCTATAGCGCGTTCGGCGGGAGAGGAACAGATACGCAGTATTTT. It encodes CSVATYSAFGGRGTDTQYF.

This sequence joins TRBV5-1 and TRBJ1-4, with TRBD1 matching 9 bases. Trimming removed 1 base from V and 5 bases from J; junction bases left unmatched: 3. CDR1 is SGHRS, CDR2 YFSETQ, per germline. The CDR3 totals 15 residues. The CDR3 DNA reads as TGCGCCAGCAGCTTGACCGGGACAGGGAATGAAAAACTGTTTTTT. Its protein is CASSLTGTGNEKLFF.

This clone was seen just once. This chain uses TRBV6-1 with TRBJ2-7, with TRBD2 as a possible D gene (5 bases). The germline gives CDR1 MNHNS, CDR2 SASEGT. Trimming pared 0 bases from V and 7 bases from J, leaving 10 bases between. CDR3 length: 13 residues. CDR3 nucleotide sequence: TGTGCCAGCAGTGAAGCCGGACTTGCTGAGCAGTACTTC. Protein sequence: CASSEAGLAEQYF.

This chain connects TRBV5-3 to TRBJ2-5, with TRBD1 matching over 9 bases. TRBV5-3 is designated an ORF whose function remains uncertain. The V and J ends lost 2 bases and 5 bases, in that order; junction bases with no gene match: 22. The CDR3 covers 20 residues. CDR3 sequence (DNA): TGTGCCAGAAGCTTCGAAAAGGGACAGGGCCATCCTTGGGGGTTGGAGACCCAGTACTTC. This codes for CARSFEKGQGHPWGLETQYF.

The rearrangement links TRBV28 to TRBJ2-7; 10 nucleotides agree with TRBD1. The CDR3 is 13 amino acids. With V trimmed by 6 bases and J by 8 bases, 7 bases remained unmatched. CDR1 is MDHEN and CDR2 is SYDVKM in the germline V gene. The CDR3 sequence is CASSPGTGVQQYF. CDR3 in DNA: TGTGCCAGCAGCCCCGGGACAGGGGTGCAGCAGTACTTC.